These 29 T cell receptor beta chains were all obtained from the same sample, sequenced in a study of OX40 agonist ivuxolimab in advanced cancers. Library construction relied on the immunoSEQ multiplex PCR assay. Not all clones reach the TCRdb copy of this immuneACCESS table, which keeps in-frame sequences only. Checked studies attribute under half of the gap to unresolved V genes and leave the rest unexplained. The sample profile shows tens of thousands of clones; more than 75% of them were found once. The ten largest make up about 2.5% of the sample. This sample comprised CD4+ or CD8+ T cells sorted from blood, obtained in a trial of the OX40 agonist ivuxolimab. Every receptor here comes from an adult with an advanced solid tumor such as melanoma, head and neck, liver or kidney cancer.

This CDR3 reads CASSHKVAGVNEQFF. The CDR3 DNA sequence: TGTGCCAGCAGCCACAAAGTAGCGGGAGTAAATGAGCAGTTCTTC. The chain carries TRBV5-4 and TRBJ2-1; 9 nucleotides line up with TRBD2. CDR3 length: 15 residues. Germline CDR1 is SGHNT and CDR2 is YYREEE (reference sequence). Unmatched junction bases numbered 9, after V lost 4 bases and J lost 7 bases.

This chain links TRBV7-6 with TRBJ1-3; D remains ambiguous. This CDR3 region has 15 residues. Per the germline V gene, CDR1 is SGHVS and CDR2 is FNYEAQ. V lost 5 bases, J lost 1 base, and 12 bases lay in between. The CDR3 nucleotides read TGTGCCAGCAGCCACAGCCGCCTTTCTGGAAACACCATATATTTT. Its translation: CASSHSRLSGNTIYF.

This clone was found once. This sequence joins TRBV5-4 and TRBJ2-7; D tentatively reads TRBD1 or TRBD2 (5 bases each). Trimming shortened V by 4 bases and J by 3 bases, and 14 bases separated the two germline ends. The CDR3 consists of 14 residues. The germline CDR1 and CDR2 sequences are SGHNT and YYREEE (reference sequence). For the CDR3, the DNA is TGTGCCAGCAGCGCCGGGACGGGATTCTACGAGCAGTACTTC. Protein product: CASSAGTGFYEQYF. The whole variable domain, filled in from reference TRBV5-4 and TRBJ2-7, reads ETGVTQSPTHLIKTRGQQVTLRCSSQSGHNTVSWYQQALGQGPQFIFQYYREEENGRGNFPPRFSGLQFPNYSSELNVNALELDDSALYLCASSAGTGFYEQYFGPGTRLTVT.

The chain joins TRBV7-6 to TRBJ2-3; D might be TRBD2 (7 bases). Trimming removed 5 bases at V and 2 bases at J, with 23 bases between. CDR3 length: 18 amino acids. Germline-derived CDR1 and CDR2 are SGHVS and FNYEAQ. The CDR3 region is CASSPRASGGGSTDTQYF. CDR3 sequence (DNA): TGTGCCAGCAGCCCCAGGGCTAGCGGAGGGGGGTCCACAGATACGCAGTATTTT.

The V call is TRBV28, the J call TRBJ2-1; TRBD2 matches at 8 bases. The CDR3 loop spans 17 amino acids. The germline CDR1 and CDR2 sequences are MDHEN and SYDVKM. V trimming: 5 bases; J trimming: 0 bases; junction bases outside the gene matches: 9. In DNA form, the CDR3 reads TGTGCCAGCAGTCCAATAACCAGCGGGAGCTCCTACAATGAGCAGTTCTTC. Encoded protein: CASSPITSGSSYNEQFF.

This clone has more than one count but fewer than ten. The V gene is TRBV28, the J gene TRBJ1-2, with D uncertain. V was trimmed by 6 bases and J by 4 bases, leaving 12 bases between them. The germline V gene encodes CDR1 MDHEN and CDR2 SYDVKM. This CDR3 contains 13 residues. CDR3 bases: TGTGCCAGCAGCTTACGGGGAACCTATGGCTACACCTTC. It is translated as CASSLRGTYGYTF.

This chain connects TRBV6-5 to TRBJ1-5, with TRBD1 matching over 8 bases. The CDR3 totals 14 residues. Unmatched junction bases numbered 3, after V lost 6 bases and J lost 2 bases. The V gene's germline CDR1 is MNHEY and CDR2 SVGAGI. CDR3 nucleotides: TGTGCCAGCAGAGGGGGACAGGGCAATCAGCCCCAGCATTTT. The encoded protein is CASRGGQGNQPQHF.

The chain carries TRBV20-1 and TRBJ1-1; no reliable D call. The CDR3 spans 11 residues. Germline V gene lookup returns CDR1 DFQATT and CDR2 SNEGSKA (reference sequence). The germline V and J ends were trimmed by 1 base and 5 bases, with 5 bases remaining between them. As DNA, the CDR3 is TGCAGTGCTAGAGGGCAGACTGAAGCTTTCTTT. Protein product: CSARGQTEAFF.

This chain uses TRBV18 with TRBJ2-3, with D perhaps TRBD1 (6 bases). V was shortened by 4 bases and J by 3 bases, with 11 bases between the two germline ends. Germline V lookup: CDR1 KGHSH, CDR2 LQKENI. The CDR3 totals 14 residues. The CDR3 loop reads CASSQSQGTDTQYF. The CDR3 DNA sequence: TGTGCCAGCTCACAATCACAGGGAACAGATACGCAGTATTTT.

The V gene is TRBV9, the J gene TRBJ1-4; D unclear. The CDR3 has 14 amino acids. Germline V gene lookup returns CDR1 SGDLS and CDR2 YYNGEE. Trimming took off 0 bases at V and 12 bases at J, with 15 bases between the two ends. In DNA form, the CDR3 reads TGTGCCAGCAGCGTAGGCGCGCCGGAACGGGAACTGTTTTTT. Residues: CASSVGAPERELFF. Drawing the rest from reference TRBV9 and TRBJ1-4, the complete variable domain is DSGVTQTPKHLITATGQRVTLRCSPRSGDLSVYWYQQSLDQGLQFLIQYYNGEERAKGNILERFSAQQFPDLHSELNLSSLELGDSALYFCASSVGAPERELFFGSGTQLSVL.

This sequence joins TRBV7-9 and TRBJ2-2; D not certain. Trimming removed 0 bases at V and 7 bases at J, with 21 bases between. This CDR3 spans 18 amino acids. Germline CDR1 and CDR2: SEHNR and FQNEAQ (reference sequence). The CDR3 spells CASSLASKTQLWGGELFF. Here the CDR3 DNA reads TGTGCCAGCAGCTTAGCGTCCAAAACACAACTGTGGGGCGGGGAGCTGTTTTTT.

This chain links TRBV7-3 with TRBJ1-2; D may be TRBD1 (6 bases). V was clipped by 3 bases and J by 8 bases, with 13 bases between them. CDR1 and CDR2 from the germline V gene are SGHTA and FQGTGA. The CDR3 totals 13 residues. CDR3 sequence reads: CASSLTGDEGYTF. The CDR3 coding sequence is TGTGCCAGCAGCTTGACAGGCGATGAAGGCTACACCTTC. Full variable domain (rest looked up from reference TRBV7-3 and TRBJ1-2): GAGVSQTPSNKVTEKGKYVELRCDPISGHTALYWYRQSLGQGPEFLIYFQGTGAADDSGLPNDRFFAVRPEGSVSTLKIQRTERGDSAVYLCASSLTGDEGYTFGSGTRLTVV.

This chain uses TRBV5-4 with TRBJ2-7; 11 bases are shared with TRBD2. The germline CDR1 and CDR2 sequences are SGHNT and YYREEE (reference sequence). With 7 bases clipped from V and 6 bases from J, the junction kept 12 bases outside the gene matches. This CDR3 has 15 residues. The CDR3 here is CASRVAGGPPGEQYF. The CDR3, as DNA: TGTGCCAGCCGGGTAGCGGGAGGGCCCCCGGGCGAGCAGTACTTC.

This chain uses TRBV6-5 with TRBJ2-1; D perhaps matches TRBD1 (6 bases). The CDR3 extends over 14 amino acids. Germline-derived CDR1 and CDR2 are MNHEY and SVGAGI. Trimming took off 4 bases at V and 2 bases at J, with 9 bases between the two ends. The CDR3 DNA reads TGTGCCAGCAGTTGGGACACGACCTACAATGAGCAGTTCTTC. Encoded protein: CASSWDTTYNEQFF.

The chain combines TRBV9 with TRBJ1-2; possibly TRBD1 for D (5 bases). Trimming stripped 2 bases from V and 4 bases from J, with 18 bases between. Germline-derived CDR1 and CDR2 are SGDLS and YYNGEE. This CDR3 contains 16 residues. CDR3 protein: CASSVNGDVKSYGYTF. In DNA, the CDR3 is TGTGCCAGCAGCGTGAATGGGGACGTTAAGAGCTATGGCTACACCTTC.

V gene TRBV10-3 combines with J gene TRBJ1-2; the D is unclear. CDR3 length: 14 amino acids. The germline CDR1 and CDR2 sequences are ENHRY and SYGVKD. Trimming removed 0 bases at V and 2 bases at J, with 7 bases between. The CDR3 loop is CAISESLGNYGYTF. DNA for the CDR3: TGTGCCATCAGTGAGTCGCTGGGGAACTATGGCTACACCTTC.

This clone has more than one count but fewer than ten. This chain links TRBV2 with TRBJ2-3, with 7 bases that match TRBD2. The length of the CDR3 is 15 residues. Germline CDR1 reads SNHLY; CDR2 reads FYNNEI. Unmatched junction bases numbered 5, after V lost 2 bases and J lost 3 bases. CDR3 protein: CASSELGEGTDTQYF. DNA of the CDR3: TGTGCCAGCAGTGAACTAGGGGAGGGGACAGATACGCAGTATTTT.

The chain recombines TRBV7-3 with TRBJ1-1; D unclear. The CDR3 spans 14 residues. Germline CDR1 and CDR2: SGHTA and FQGTGA. The V end was cut by 2 bases, the J end by 4 bases, with 11 bases between. CDR3 DNA: TGTGCCAGCAGCTTAGGAGAGGGAAGCACTGAAGCTTTCTTT. It codes for CASSLGEGSTEAFF.

V is TRBV27 and J is TRBJ1-2, with D unclear. The V and J ends lost 3 bases and 4 bases respectively, with 33 bases between them. Looked up from germline, CDR1 is MNHEY and CDR2 is SMNVEV (reference sequence). This CDR3 spans 21 amino acids. CDR3 in amino acids: CASSFFSPTRQLPLSSYGYTF. In DNA form, the CDR3 reads TGTGCCAGCAGTTTTTTTTCGCCCACCAGGCAGCTTCCCCTCTCTTCCTATGGCTACACCTTC.

The CDR3 region has the DNA TGTGCCAGCAGCAGACAGGGACTAGCGGGAGTGGAGTCCTACGAGCAGTACTTC. Translating it yields CASSRQGLAGVESYEQYF. The gene calls are TRBV21-1 and TRBJ2-7; the table's D gene call, TRBD2, was not cross checked with the DNA. TRBV21-1 is a documented pseudogene. The CDR3 runs 18 residues.

This clone appeared once. This sequence joins TRBV5-1 and TRBJ1-4; no firm D call. The germline V gene has CDR1 SGHRS and CDR2 YFSETQ. V lost 0 bases and J 5 bases, leaving 11 bases between the germline ends. The CDR3 consists of 15 residues. The CDR3 reads CASSLVPGGNEKLFF. The CDR3 nucleotides are TGCGCCAGCAGCTTGGTTCCGGGTGGGAATGAAAAACTGTTTTTT.

The V and J genes are TRBV4-1 and TRBJ2-2; maybe TRBD1 (6 bases). The CDR3 contains 19 residues. V shed 2 bases and J shed 1 base, with 20 bases lying between them. The germline V gene encodes CDR1 MGHRA and CDR2 YSYEKL. The CDR3 nucleotides read TGCGCCAGCAGCCAAAATCCTACAGGGATTAGGGGGAACACCGGGGAGCTGTTTTTT. Translating it yields CASSQNPTGIRGNTGELFF.

This chain uses TRBV5-1 with TRBJ2-1, with D unresolved. Germline values: CDR1 SGHRS, CDR2 YFSETQ. This CDR3 region has 13 residues. V was clipped by 5 bases and J by 0 bases, with 6 bases between them. CDR3: CASSLNSYNEQFF. CDR3 coding DNA: TGCGCCAGCAGTCTAAACTCCTACAATGAGCAGTTCTTC.

CDR3 in DNA: TGTGCCAGCAGCGTTAGCGGGGACTCCTACAATGAGCAGTTCTTC. Translation gives CASSVSGDSYNEQFF. The chain combines TRBV9 with TRBJ2-1; 8 bases map to TRBD2. J was trimmed by 0 bases and V by 2 bases; bases with no gene match: 1. The CDR3 sequence is 15 residues long. CDR1 is SGDLS, CDR2 YYNGEE, per germline.

This clone occurred once. The rearrangement joins TRBV15 to TRBJ2-4; 8 bases fit TRBD1. V lost 3 bases and J lost 7; bases outside the gene matches: 2. Germline V CDR1 and CDR2: LNHNV, YYDKDF (reference sequence). The CDR3 length is 13 residues. In nucleotides, the CDR3 is TGTGCCACCAGCAGCGGACAGGGTAACATTCAGTACTTC. The encoded protein is CATSSGQGNIQYF.

V is TRBV11-2 and J is TRBJ1-4; D gene uncertain. Trimming shortened V by 5 bases and J by 8 bases, and 18 bases separated the two germline ends. Germline V gene data show CDR1 as SGHAT and CDR2 as FQNNGV. The CDR3 is 15 residues long. The CDR3 DNA reads TGTGCCAGCAGCACCCGGCCAGGCGGGGAGGAAAAACTGTTTTTT. Translating gives CASSTRPGGEEKLFF.

This rearrangement joins TRBV11-2 to TRBJ2-5, with D perhaps TRBD2 (6 bases). V lost 2 bases to trimming and J lost 8 bases, with 15 bases between them. Germline CDR1 reads SGHAT; CDR2 reads FQNNGV. This CDR3 has 14 amino acids. CDR3 sequence (DNA): TGTGCCAGCAGCTTACCTCGCTCCGGGAGAACCCAGTACTTC. Translation: CASSLPRSGRTQYF.

The chain combines TRBV18 with TRBJ2-7; a possible D gene is TRBD1 (5 bases). The CDR3 runs 13 residues. Trimming stripped 3 bases from V and 1 base from J, with 7 bases between. CDR1 is KGHSH and CDR2 is LQKENI in the germline V gene. The CDR3 DNA sequence: TGTGCCAGCTCACCGGGGCAGTCCTACGAGCAGTACTTC. It is translated as CASSPGQSYEQYF. The full variable domain, rest sourced from reference TRBV18 and TRBJ2-7, is NAGVMQNPRHLVRRRGQEARLRCSPMKGHSHVYWYRQLPEEGLKFMVYLQKENIIDESGMPKERFSAEFPKEGPSILRIQQVVRGDSAAYFCASSPGQSYEQYFGPGTRLTVT.

The chain is built from TRBV5-6 and TRBJ2-3, with 8 nucleotides matching TRBD2. Germline V gene lookup returns CDR1 SGHDT and CDR2 YYEEEE. This CDR3 contains 18 residues. Losses at the gene ends were 1 base for V and 1 base for J; bases not matched to a gene: 11. The CDR3 is CASSLRTSLITGTDTQYF. CDR3 nucleotide sequence: TGTGCCAGCAGCTTGAGGACTAGCCTAATAACGGGCACAGATACGCAGTATTTT.